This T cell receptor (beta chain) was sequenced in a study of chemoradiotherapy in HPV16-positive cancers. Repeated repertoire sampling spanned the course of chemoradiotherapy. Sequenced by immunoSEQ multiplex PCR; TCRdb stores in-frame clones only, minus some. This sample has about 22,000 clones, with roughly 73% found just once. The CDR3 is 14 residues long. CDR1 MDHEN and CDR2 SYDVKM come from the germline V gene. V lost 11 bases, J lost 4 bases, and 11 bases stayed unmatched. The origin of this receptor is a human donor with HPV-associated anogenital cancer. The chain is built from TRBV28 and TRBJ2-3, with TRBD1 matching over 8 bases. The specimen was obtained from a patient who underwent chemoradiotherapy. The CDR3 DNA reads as TGTGCCGGTACTACAGGGGGTAGGGCAGATACGCAGTATTTT. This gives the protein CAGTTGGRADTQYF.